This is a list of T cell receptor beta chains from one sample in a study of CD8 T cells in Susac syndrome. From the immunoSEQ multiplex PCR reads, TCRdb called clonotypes with MiXCR, one entry per CDR3 protein. Among 130,000 or so distinct CDR3 sequences listed, around 96% were seen once. The sample was CD4+ T cells from PBMCs. The receptors were gathered from a human donor with Susac syndrome. CDR3s include the opening cysteine and the closing phenylalanine or tryptophan. A D gene is named only where the DNA matches it firmly. Some rows have no size entry. The others give once, few or many, or a class for an expanded clone.

v_gene: TRBV6-6
abundance: once
d_gene: NA
j_gene: TRBJ1-1
CDR3aa: CATSLGRNTEAFF
CDR3nt: TGTGCCACCTCTTTGGGGAGGAACACTGAAGCTTTCTTT

v_gene: TRBV30
abundance: once
d_gene: TRBD1
j_gene: TRBJ2-7
CDR3aa: CAYQTGGSYEQYF
CDR3nt: TGTGCCTACCAGACAGGGGGCTCCTACGAGCAGTACTTC

v_gene: TRBV7-9
abundance: NA
d_gene: NA
j_gene: TRBJ2-5
CDR3aa: CASSQDGYQETQYF
CDR3nt: TGTGCCAGCAGCCAGGACGGTTACCAAGAGACCCAGTACTTC

v_gene: TRBV2
abundance: NA
d_gene: NA
j_gene: TRBJ2-3
CDR3aa: CASSEKRATDTQYF
CDR3nt: TGTGCCAGCAGTGAAAAGCGGGCCACAGATACGCAGTATTTT

v_gene: TRBV14
abundance: NA
d_gene: TRBD2
j_gene: TRBJ2-7
CDR3aa: CASSPLSGGSYEQYF
CDR3nt: TGTGCCAGCAGCCCCCTAAGCGGCGGGAGCTACGAGCAGTACTTC

v_gene: TRBV20-1
abundance: NA
d_gene: NA
j_gene: TRBJ2-5
CDR3aa: CSAIVGETQYF
CDR3nt: TGCAGTGCTATCGTAGGGGAGACCCAGTACTTC

v_gene: TRBV6-6
abundance: NA
d_gene: NA
j_gene: TRBJ1-2
CDR3aa: CASSLTDVYGYTF
CDR3nt: TGTGCCAGCAGTCTAACGGACGTCTATGGCTACACCTTC

v_gene: TRBV7-6
abundance: NA
d_gene: NA
j_gene: TRBJ2-7
CDR3aa: CASSLGPGDEQYF
CDR3nt: TGTGCCAGCAGCCTGGGGCCAGGAGACGAGCAGTACTTC

v_gene: TRBV10-2
abundance: NA
d_gene: NA
j_gene: TRBJ1-2
CDR3aa: CASSYSDYGYTF
CDR3nt: TGCGCCAGCAGTTACAGTGACTATGGCTACACCTTC

v_gene: TRBV30
abundance: NA
d_gene: NA
j_gene: TRBJ2-7
CDR3aa: CAWSGNSASEQYF
CDR3nt: TGTGCCTGGAGTGGTAATAGCGCGTCCGAGCAGTACTTC

v_gene: TRBV2
abundance: NA
d_gene: NA
j_gene: TRBJ2-1
CDR3aa: CASSEGDFHDEQFF
CDR3nt: TGTGCCAGCAGTGAAGGTGACTTTCATGATGAGCAGTTCTTC

v_gene: TRBV29-1
abundance: NA
d_gene: TRBD2
j_gene: TRBJ2-7
CDR3aa: CSVVGTSGGEQYF
CDR3nt: TGCAGCGTTGTTGGGACTAGCGGGGGCGAGCAGTACTTC

v_gene: TRBV5-1
abundance: NA
d_gene: TRBD2
j_gene: TRBJ2-5
CDR3aa: CASSLDPLAGGQETQYF
CDR3nt: TGCGCCAGCAGCTTGGACCCACTAGCGGGAGGCCAAGAGACCCAGTACTTC

v_gene: TRBV12-3/TRBV12-4
abundance: NA
d_gene: NA
j_gene: TRBJ2-2
CDR3aa: CASSLQRTGELFF
CDR3nt: TGTGCCAGCAGTTTACAGAGGACCGGGGAGCTGTTTTTT

v_gene: TRBV12-3/TRBV12-4
abundance: NA
d_gene: NA
j_gene: TRBJ2-6
CDR3aa: CASKPTGRSGANVLTF
CDR3nt: TGTGCCAGCAAACCTACAGGCCGCTCTGGGGCCAACGTCCTGACTTTC

v_gene: TRBV18
abundance: NA
d_gene: NA
j_gene: TRBJ2-4
CDR3aa: CASSPPLGQNIQYF
CDR3nt: TGTGCCAGCTCACCACCGCTCGGCCAAAACATTCAGTACTTC

v_gene: TRBV5-4
abundance: NA
d_gene: NA
j_gene: TRBJ2-7
CDR3aa: CASSQDSGAYYEQYF
CDR3nt: TGTGCCAGCAGCCAAGACAGCGGTGCCTATTACGAGCAGTACTTC

v_gene: TRBV30
abundance: NA
d_gene: NA
j_gene: TRBJ1-4
CDR3aa: CAWRSGAYEKLFF
CDR3nt: TGTGCCTGGAGAAGCGGGGCATACGAAAAACTGTTTTTT

v_gene: TRBV3-1
abundance: few
d_gene: NA
j_gene: TRBJ1-1
CDR3aa: CASSQVGGGTEAFF
CDR3nt: TGTGCCAGCAGCCAAGTAGGGGGGGGCACTGAAGCTTTCTTT

v_gene: TRBV7-2
abundance: few
d_gene: NA
j_gene: TRBJ2-7
CDR3aa: CASSLGGTAYEQYF
CDR3nt: TGTGCCAGCAGCTTAGGCGGGACAGCCTACGAGCAGTACTTC

v_gene: TRBV27
abundance: NA
d_gene: NA
j_gene: TRBJ1-1
CDR3aa: CASIILKRTAEVTEAFF
CDR3nt: TGTGCCAGCATCATACTGAAGAGAACGGCTGAGGTCACTGAAGCTTTCTTT

v_gene: TRBV24-1
abundance: NA
d_gene: NA
j_gene: TRBJ1-2
CDR3aa: CATSDSTGIGGYTF
CDR3nt: TGTGCCACCAGTGATTCAACAGGGATAGGTGGCTACACCTTC

v_gene: TRBV18
abundance: NA
d_gene: NA
j_gene: TRBJ1-1
CDR3aa: CASSPSPGAGNTEAFF
CDR3nt: TGTGCCAGCTCACCAAGCCCGGGAGCGGGGAACACTGAAGCTTTCTTT

v_gene: TRBV24-1
abundance: once
d_gene: NA
j_gene: TRBJ2-7
CDR3aa: CATSDPTGIVYEQYF
CDR3nt: TGTGCCACCAGTGACCCTACAGGGATAGTCTACGAGCAGTACTTC

v_gene: TRBV24-1
abundance: NA
d_gene: NA
j_gene: TRBJ2-1
CDR3aa: CATSDGSLNEQFF
CDR3nt: TGTGCCACCAGTGACGGGAGCCTCAATGAGCAGTTCTTC

v_gene: TRBV29-1
abundance: NA
d_gene: NA
j_gene: TRBJ2-5
CDR3aa: CSVERQQETQYF
CDR3nt: TGCAGCGTTGAAAGACAGCAAGAGACCCAGTACTTC

v_gene: TRBV10-2
abundance: NA
d_gene: TRBD2
j_gene: TRBJ2-5
CDR3aa: CASTRTSGAQETQYF
CDR3nt: TGCGCCAGCACCAGGACTAGCGGGGCGCAAGAGACCCAGTACTTC

v_gene: TRBV18
abundance: NA
d_gene: NA
j_gene: TRBJ1-2
CDR3aa: CASSPSMGGDGYTF
CDR3nt: TGTGCCAGCTCACCATCGATGGGGGGCGATGGCTACACCTTC

v_gene: TRBV29-1
abundance: NA
d_gene: NA
j_gene: TRBJ2-1
CDR3aa: CSVGHSRNYEQFF
CDR3nt: TGCAGCGTCGGACATTCTCGGAATTATGAGCAGTTCTTC

v_gene: TRBV6-5
abundance: NA
d_gene: NA
j_gene: TRBJ2-4
CDR3aa: CASSARRDFPPIQYF
CDR3nt: TGTGCCAGCAGTGCTCGGCGGGACTTCCCCCCAATTCAGTACTTC

v_gene: TRBV30
abundance: NA
d_gene: NA
j_gene: TRBJ1-4
CDR3aa: CAWSGIWGGTNEKLFF
CDR3nt: TGTGCCTGGAGTGGAATCTGGGGGGGGACTAATGAAAAACTGTTTTTT

v_gene: TRBV7-2
abundance: NA
d_gene: NA
j_gene: TRBJ2-7
CDR3aa: CASSLGSSGGSIYEQYF
CDR3nt: TGTGCCAGCAGCTTAGGAAGTAGCGGCGGATCCATCTACGAGCAGTACTTC

v_gene: TRBV5-5
abundance: NA
d_gene: TRBD2
j_gene: TRBJ2-3
CDR3aa: CASSLEAGVGADTQYF
CDR3nt: TGTGCCAGCAGCTTGGAGGCGGGAGTAGGGGCAGATACGCAGTATTTT

v_gene: TRBV7-9
abundance: NA
d_gene: TRBD2
j_gene: TRBJ2-7
CDR3aa: CASSSKAGVYEQYF
CDR3nt: TGTGCCAGCAGCTCTAAAGCGGGAGTCTACGAGCAGTACTTC

v_gene: TRBV28
abundance: NA
d_gene: TRBD2
j_gene: TRBJ2-1
CDR3aa: CASSSPRAGVYNEQFF
CDR3nt: TGTGCCAGCAGTTCCCCGCGAGCGGGAGTCTACAATGAGCAGTTCTTC

v_gene: TRBV18
abundance: NA
d_gene: TRBD1
j_gene: TRBJ2-1
CDR3aa: CASSLDRASSYNEQFF
CDR3nt: TGTGCCAGCTCATTGGACAGGGCGAGCTCCTACAATGAGCAGTTCTTC

v_gene: TRBV6-5
abundance: NA
d_gene: NA
j_gene: TRBJ1-1
CDR3aa: CASRRTGTAEAFF
CDR3nt: TGTGCCAGCAGACGAACAGGCACCGCTGAAGCTTTCTTT

v_gene: TRBV5-1
abundance: NA
d_gene: NA
j_gene: TRBJ2-1
CDR3aa: CASSLVRGWDEQFF
CDR3nt: TGCGCCAGCAGCTTGGTACGGGGGTGGGATGAGCAGTTCTTC

v_gene: TRBV29-1
abundance: NA
d_gene: TRBD2
j_gene: TRBJ2-1
CDR3aa: CSVSSGYNEQFF
CDR3nt: TGCAGCGTTTCTAGCGGGTACAATGAGCAGTTCTTC

v_gene: TRBV6-2/TRBV6-3
abundance: NA
d_gene: TRBD2
j_gene: TRBJ2-1
CDR3aa: CASSYSPSGYANVEQFF
CDR3nt: TGTGCCAGCAGTTACTCCCCTAGCGGATATGCCAATGTGGAGCAGTTCTTC

v_gene: TRBV27
abundance: NA
d_gene: NA
j_gene: TRBJ1-1
CDR3aa: CASSLEVVGTEAFF
CDR3nt: TGTGCCAGCAGTTTAGAGGTGGTCGGCACTGAAGCTTTCTTT

v_gene: TRBV29-1
abundance: once
d_gene: TRBD1
j_gene: TRBJ1-1
CDR3aa: CSVARQGGGTEAFF
CDR3nt: TGCAGCGTTGCCCGACAGGGTGGGGGAACTGAAGCTTTCTTT

v_gene: TRBV28
abundance: NA
d_gene: NA
j_gene: TRBJ1-1
CDR3aa: CASSFAREAFF
CDR3nt: TGTGCCAGCAGTTTCGCGAGGGAAGCTTTCTTT

v_gene: TRBV12-3/TRBV12-4
abundance: NA
d_gene: TRBD2
j_gene: TRBJ2-3
CDR3aa: CASSLREGQTDTQYF
CDR3nt: TGTGCCAGCAGTTTGCGGGAGGGCCAGACAGATACGCAGTATTTT

v_gene: TRBV29-1
abundance: once
d_gene: TRBD1
j_gene: TRBJ1-2
CDR3aa: CSTETGPSARTF
CDR3nt: TGCAGCACCGAGACAGGGCCCTCGGCTAGGACCTTC

v_gene: TRBV20-1
abundance: NA
d_gene: TRBD2
j_gene: TRBJ2-5
CDR3aa: CSVLPLAGGVTQYF
CDR3nt: TGCAGTGTTCTACCCCTAGCGGGAGGTGTGACCCAGTACTTC

v_gene: TRBV7-2
abundance: NA
d_gene: NA
j_gene: TRBJ1-1
CDR3aa: CASSLIERVNTEAFF
CDR3nt: TGTGCCAGCAGCTTAATTGAACGGGTGAACACTGAAGCTTTCTTT

v_gene: TRBV2
abundance: NA
d_gene: NA
j_gene: TRBJ1-1
CDR3aa: CASSEEAGTEAFF
CDR3nt: TGTGCCAGCAGTGAAGAGGCGGGGACTGAAGCTTTCTTT

v_gene: TRBV19
abundance: NA
d_gene: NA
j_gene: TRBJ1-5
CDR3aa: CASSMRGSQPQHF
CDR3nt: TGTGCCAGTAGTATGAGGGGTAGTCAGCCCCAGCATTTT

v_gene: TRBV20-1
abundance: NA
d_gene: NA
j_gene: TRBJ2-1
CDR3aa: CSALLKSYNEQFF
CDR3nt: TGCAGTGCTCTTCTGAAATCCTACAATGAGCAGTTCTTC

v_gene: TRBV18
abundance: NA
d_gene: NA
j_gene: TRBJ2-6
CDR3aa: CASSPQNSGANVLTF
CDR3nt: TGTGCCAGCTCACCGCAGAACTCTGGGGCCAACGTCCTGACTTTC

v_gene: TRBV29-1
abundance: NA
d_gene: NA
j_gene: TRBJ2-6
CDR3aa: CSVEGVGAGANVLTF
CDR3nt: TGCAGCGTTGAAGGTGTAGGGGCTGGGGCCAACGTCCTGACTTTC

v_gene: TRBV5-1
abundance: NA
d_gene: NA
j_gene: TRBJ2-3
CDR3aa: CASSLVPVDSTDTQYF
CDR3nt: TGCGCCAGCAGCTTGGTTCCCGTGGATAGCACAGATACGCAGTATTTT

v_gene: TRBV12-3/TRBV12-4
abundance: NA
d_gene: NA
j_gene: TRBJ1-2
CDR3aa: CASSLQDSYGYTF
CDR3nt: TGTGCCAGCAGTTTACAGGACAGCTATGGCTACACCTTC

v_gene: TRBV29-1
abundance: NA
d_gene: TRBD2
j_gene: TRBJ2-1
CDR3aa: CSVAPMTSEPYNEQFF
CDR3nt: TGCAGCGTTGCCCCTATGACTAGCGAACCGTACAATGAGCAGTTCTTC